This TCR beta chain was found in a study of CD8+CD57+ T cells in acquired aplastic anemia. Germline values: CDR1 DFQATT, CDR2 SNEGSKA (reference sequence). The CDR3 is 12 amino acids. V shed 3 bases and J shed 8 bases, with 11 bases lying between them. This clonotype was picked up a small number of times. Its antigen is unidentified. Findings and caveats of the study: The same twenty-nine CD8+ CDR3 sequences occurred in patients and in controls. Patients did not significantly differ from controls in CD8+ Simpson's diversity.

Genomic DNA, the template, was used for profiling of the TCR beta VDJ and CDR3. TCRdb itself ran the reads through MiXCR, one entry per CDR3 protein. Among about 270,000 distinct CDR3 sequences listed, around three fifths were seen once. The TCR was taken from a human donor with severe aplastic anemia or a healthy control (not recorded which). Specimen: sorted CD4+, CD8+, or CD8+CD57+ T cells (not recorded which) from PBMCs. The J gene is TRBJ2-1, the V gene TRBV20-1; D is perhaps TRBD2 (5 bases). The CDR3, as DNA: TGCAGTGCTAGGTCTCGGGAATATGAGCAGTTCTTC. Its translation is CSARSREYEQFF.